What follows are 27 T cell receptor beta chains derived from one specimen sequenced in a study of response to subunit inactivated influenza vaccine. Via MiXCR, TCRdb re-called the RT-PCR reads, giving one row per CDR3 protein. Altogether more than 200,000 distinct CDR3 sequences are present, 10% to 15% being singletons, with the ten largest covering 7.8%. The sequences come from non-naive T cells sorted from PBMCs, collected 14 days before vaccination. These receptors were collected from a middle-aged man who received an inactivated influenza vaccine.

This clonotype was seen repeatedly, ten times or more. The V call is TRBV20-1, the J call TRBJ1-3, with D possibly matching TRBD1 (6 bases). V lost 1 base to trimming and J lost 0 bases, with 13 bases between them. The CDR3 extends over 16 amino acids. CDR1 and CDR2 from the germline V gene are DFQATT and SNEGSKA (reference sequence). CDR3 coding DNA: TGCAGTGCTAGAGTAACAGGGATGAACTCTGGAAACACCATATATTTT. Protein: CSARVTGMNSGNTIYF.

This clonotype was detected only once. This chain joins TRBV10-3 and TRBJ1-1, with D possibly matching TRBD1 (6 bases). The V end was cut by 3 bases, the J end by 6 bases, with 14 bases between. This CDR3 region has 14 residues. Looked up from germline, CDR1 is ENHRY and CDR2 is SYGVKD. CDR3 loop: CAISDPGQRAEAFF. Written as DNA, the CDR3 is TGTGCCATCAGTGATCCGGGACAACGCGCTGAAGCTTTCTTT.

The chain is built from TRBV7-8 and TRBJ2-1; tentatively, D is TRBD2 (6 bases). CDR3 length: 16 residues. V lost 5 bases, J lost 7 bases, and 21 bases lay in between. Germline assignment: CDR1 SGHVS and CDR2 FQNEAQ. CDR3 residues: CASSQVSGVNVNEQFF. DNA for the CDR3: TGTGCCAGCAGCCAAGTTAGCGGCGTCAATGTTAATGAGCAGTTCTTC. Full variable domain (rest looked up from reference TRBV7-8 and TRBJ2-1): GAGVSQSPRYKVAKRGQDVALRCDPISGHVSLFWYQQALGQGPEFLTYFQNEAQLDKSGLPSDRFFAERPEGSVSTLKIQRTQQEDSAVYLCASSQVSGVNVNEQFFGPGTRLTVL.

This clonotype has more than one count but fewer than ten. The chain combines TRBV28 with TRBJ2-1, with 8 bases that match TRBD2. The length of the CDR3 is 18 residues. Trimming at V came to 6 bases and at J to 0 bases, leaving 13 bases not matched to a gene. The V gene's germline CDR1 is MDHEN and CDR2 SYDVKM. CDR3 protein: CASSSLPGGDGSYNEQFF. For the CDR3, the DNA is TGTGCCAGCAGCTCATTACCGGGAGGGGATGGCTCCTACAATGAGCAGTTCTTC.

The J gene is TRBJ1-1, the V gene TRBV12-3 or TRBV12-4; no definite D call. The ends were cut back, 2 bases at V and 4 bases at J, with 8 bases in the middle. There are 13 residues in the CDR3. The CDR3 loop reads CASSLLWGTEAFF. Here the CDR3 DNA reads TGTGCCAGCAGTTTACTCTGGGGCACTGAAGCTTTCTTT.

This clonotype appeared many times. The chain couples TRBV5-1 to TRBJ2-5, with D hard to call. The CDR3 is 15 amino acids. Per germline, CDR1 SGHRS and CDR2 YFSETQ. Deletions cut 4 bases from V and 5 bases from J, with 18 bases between. Written as DNA, the CDR3 is TGCGCCAGCAGCCAAACGGGCCAACCAGGCGAGACCCAGTACTTC. Protein: CASSQTGQPGETQYF.

This clonotype appeared many times. The gene calls are TRBV6-1 and TRBJ2-1, with a tentative D call TRBD1 (6 bases). CDR3 length: 17 residues. V lost 5 bases and J lost 5, with 22 bases in between. The germline V gene encodes CDR1 MNHNS and CDR2 SASEGT. The CDR3 reads CASSRISRGQRNNEQFF. CDR3 coding DNA: TGTGCCAGCAGTAGAATAAGTAGAGGACAGAGGAACAATGAGCAGTTCTTC.

CDR3 nucleotides: TGCAGTGCCACAGGGGTCGCTGGCTACACCTTC. Translation gives CSATGVAGYTF. The chain has TRBV20-1 and TRBJ1-2; 7 nucleotides align to TRBD1. J lost 7 bases, V lost 6 bases, and 5 bases had no gene match. Germline CDR1 is DFQATT and CDR2 is SNEGSKA (reference sequence). The CDR3 runs 11 residues.

This clonotype occurred many times. The chain links TRBV28 to TRBJ2-1; TRBD2 agrees at 15 bases. There are 16 residues in the CDR3. V shed 6 bases, J shed 6 bases, and the junction held 6 bases outside the gene matches. The germline V gene encodes CDR1 MDHEN and CDR2 SYDVKM. The CDR3 DNA sequence: TGTGCCAGCAGAGGTCTGGGACTAGCGGGAGGCAATGAGCAGTTCTTC. Its translation: CASRGLGLAGGNEQFF.

This clonotype has a handful of counts. The chain uses TRBV6-2 or TRBV6-3 and TRBJ2-7, with D perhaps TRBD1 or TRBD2 (5 bases each). The CDR3 totals 16 residues. The ends were cut back, 4 bases at V and 0 bases at J, with 16 bases in the middle. Germline assignment: CDR1 MNHEY and CDR2 SVGEGT. CDR3 in DNA: TGTGCCAGCAGTTGGGACCAAAGTACCTTCTCCTACGAGCAGTACTTC. It codes for CASSWDQSTFSYEQYF.

V usage is TRBV14 and J usage is TRBJ1-2; D perhaps matches TRBD1 (5 bases). Germline CDR1 and CDR2: SGHDN and FVKESK. V was shortened by 1 base and J by 3 bases, with 9 bases between the two germline ends. This CDR3 is 14 amino acids long. The CDR3 region is CASSQAGRYYGYTF. CDR3 coding DNA: TGTGCCAGCAGCCAAGCGGGACGGTACTATGGCTACACCTTC.

V gene TRBV7-2 combines with J gene TRBJ2-7; D not certain. Germline V CDR1 and CDR2: SGHTA, FQGNSA. The CDR3 is 13 amino acids. V lost 3 bases and J 13 bases, leaving 19 bases between the germline ends. DNA of the CDR3: TGTGCCAGCAGCTTCCTAACATACGACGATCGATACTTC. This translates into CASSFLTYDDRYF.

This clonotype was seen a few times. V and J are TRBV20-1 and TRBJ2-1; D is perhaps TRBD2 (7 bases). V gave up 0 bases and J gave up 5 bases, with 11 bases separating them. Germline assignment: CDR1 DFQATT and CDR2 SNEGSKA (reference sequence). The CDR3 contains 14 residues. The CDR3 loop reads CSAREGGAHNEQFF. CDR3 sequence (DNA): TGCAGTGCTAGAGAAGGGGGGGCCCACAATGAGCAGTTCTTC.

This chain links TRBV28 with TRBJ2-3, with D tentatively TRBD1 or TRBD2 (6 bases each). This CDR3 has 15 residues. Trimming took off 2 bases at V and 2 bases at J, with 11 bases between the two ends. Germline lookup yields CDR1 MDHEN and CDR2 SYDVKM. The CDR3 is CASSLEAGHTDTQYF. CDR3 nucleotides: TGTGCCAGCAGTTTAGAGGCGGGACACACAGATACGCAGTATTTT.

V gene TRBV4-2 combines with J gene TRBJ2-7, with 7 nucleotides matching TRBD1. J lost 1 base, V lost 4 bases, and 10 bases had no gene match. There are 16 residues in the CDR3. Germline CDR1 reads LGHNA; CDR2 reads YNFKEQ. CDR3 nucleotides: TGTGCCAGCAGCCCATCCTCGGGACAGATGTCCTACGAGCAGTACTTC. Translating gives CASSPSSGQMSYEQYF.

This clonotype came up a few times. This sequence joins TRBV5-1 and TRBJ1-1, with D unclear. The V end was cut by 0 bases, the J end by 9 bases, with 9 bases between. Germline V gene lookup returns CDR1 SGHRS and CDR2 YFSETQ. The CDR3 totals 12 residues. The CDR3 sequence is CASSLAEGKAFF. CDR3 nucleotide sequence: TGCGCCAGCAGCTTGGCCGAGGGAAAAGCTTTCTTT. The variable domain in full, with the rest retrieved from reference TRBV5-1 and TRBJ1-1, is KAGVTQTPRYLIKTRGQQVTLSCSPISGHRSVSWYQQTPGQGLQFLFEYFSETQRNKGNFPGRFSGRQFSNSRSEMNVSTLELGDSALYLCASSLAEGKAFFGQGTRLTVV.

This clonotype was counted a few times. This sequence joins TRBV20-1 and TRBJ2-7; 7 bases map to TRBD2. CDR1 DFQATT and CDR2 SNEGSKA come from the germline V gene (reference sequence). V lost 3 bases and J lost 5; bases outside the gene matches: 4. The CDR3 has 12 residues. As DNA, the CDR3 is TGCAGTGCTAGGCGGGAGTGGGACGAGCAGTACTTC. As protein: CSARREWDEQYF.

This clonotype was recorded a few times. The chain couples TRBV20-1 to TRBJ2-7; D gene unclear. In germline, CDR1 is DFQATT, CDR2 SNEGSKA (reference sequence). Trimming shortened V by 3 bases and J by 0 bases, and 9 bases separated the two germline ends. The CDR3 loop spans 13 amino acids. CDR3 DNA: TGCAGTGCTAGTCAGGTCAACTCCTACGAGCAGTACTTC. It specifies CSASQVNSYEQYF.

The sample holds a few counts of this clonotype. The chain carries TRBV29-1 and TRBJ2-5, with TRBD2 identical over 7 bases. Germline-derived CDR1 and CDR2 are SQVTM and ANQGSEA. The trim removed 3 bases at V and 4 bases at J, leaving 11 bases unmatched. The CDR3 loop spans 15 amino acids. The CDR3 spells CSVDGRGRYLETQYF. The CDR3 nucleotides read TGCAGCGTTGATGGGAGGGGCCGGTACCTAGAGACCCAGTACTTC.

The table lists this clonotype with a count of one. J is TRBJ2-1 and V is TRBV20-1; D may be TRBD2 (6 bases). The germline V gene has CDR1 DFQATT and CDR2 SNEGSKA (reference sequence). Trimming removed 6 bases from V and 1 base from J, with 16 bases in between. This CDR3 has 15 residues. The CDR3 DNA follows: TGCAGTGCCCTAGAGTTGGGACTGTCCTACAATGAGCAGTTCTTC. Residues: CSALELGLSYNEQFF.

The genes are TRBV3-1 and TRBJ2-4; D is possibly TRBD2 (5 bases). The ends were cut back, 8 bases at V and 2 bases at J, with 25 bases in the middle. The CDR3 extends over 18 amino acids. In germline, CDR1 is LGHDT, CDR2 YNNKEL (reference sequence). CDR3: CASCPGLVGVGTKNIQYF. In nucleotides, the CDR3 is TGTGCCAGCTGCCCGGGATTGGTTGGAGTTGGAACCAAAAACATTCAGTACTTC.

This clonotype was seen more than once but under ten times. This chain joins TRBV2 and TRBJ1-1; D remains ambiguous. In germline, CDR1 is SNHLY, CDR2 FYNNEI. The V gene lost 8 bases and the J gene lost 0 bases, with 10 bases spanning the gap. The CDR3 is 13 amino acids. The CDR3 protein is CASRVGMNTEAFF. CDR3 bases: TGTGCCAGCCGGGTCGGTATGAACACTGAAGCTTTCTTT. Together with reference TRBV2 and TRBJ1-1, the CDR3 gives the full variable domain: EPEVTQTPSHQVTQMGQEVILRCVPISNHLYFYWYRQILGQKVEFLVSFYNNEISEKSEIFDDQFSVERPDGSNFTLKIRSTKLEDSAMYFCASRVGMNTEAFFGQGTRLTVV.

This chain joins TRBV7-9 and TRBJ2-5; the D gene is possibly TRBD1 (7 bases). Trimming cost V 6 bases and J 4 bases, with 15 bases left between them. The CDR3 has 14 residues. Germline V CDR1 and CDR2: SEHNR, FQNEAQ (reference sequence). This CDR3 is CASSKGGGLETQYF. The CDR3 region has the DNA TGTGCCAGCAGTAAAGGAGGGGGCTTAGAGACCCAGTACTTC.

CDR3 in DNA: TGCAGTGCTAGGGGACATTCGAACACTGAAGCTTTCTTT. Protein: CSARGHSNTEAFF. The rearrangement joins TRBV20-1 to TRBJ1-1, with D perhaps TRBD1 (6 bases). CDR3 size: 13 residues. V lost 3 bases and J 1 base, leaving 9 bases between the germline ends. Germline loops: CDR1 DFQATT, CDR2 SNEGSKA (reference sequence).

This clonotype showed up just a few times. The chain links TRBV10-3 to TRBJ2-2, with 7 bases lining up with TRBD1. V lost 0 bases, J lost 0 bases, and 7 bases stayed unmatched. The CDR3 extends over 18 amino acids. The V gene's germline CDR1 is ENHRY and CDR2 SYGVKD. CDR3 amino acids: CAISESGMTGTNTGELFF. The CDR3 DNA reads as TGTGCCATCAGTGAGTCTGGGATGACAGGGACGAACACCGGGGAGCTGTTTTTT.

The J gene is TRBJ2-4, the V gene TRBV6-2 or TRBV6-3; D perhaps matches TRBD1 (5 bases). Germline CDR1 MNHEY, CDR2 SVGEGT. The CDR3 is 11 amino acids. V lost 5 bases, J lost 12 bases, and 11 bases lay in between. The CDR3 DNA follows: TGTGCCAGCAGTGTAGGACATTCTCAGTACTTC. This codes for CASSVGHSQYF.

This clonotype was seen just once. A much bigger clone sits one base away, suggesting this may be a read error. The rearrangement uses TRBV6-1 and TRBJ1-1, with D tentatively TRBD1 (6 bases). The V end lost 5 bases, the J end lost 5 bases, and 15 bases lay between the germline ends. Germline V CDR1 and CDR2: MNHNS, SASEGT. The CDR3 totals 14 residues. DNA of the CDR3: TGTGCCAGCAGTCAAGGACAGCGGAAGACTGAAGCTTTCTTT. Translation gives CASSQGQRKTEAFF.